One and the same sample provided the 26 T cell receptor beta chains below, sequenced in a study of blood T cell repertoires in COVID-19. Sequencing used immunoSEQ multiplex PCR; TCRdb keeps in-frame clones, though not all of them. The data hold some 200,000 clones, with more than 65% observed a single time. Sequenced input: peripheral blood. These receptors were collected from a human donor in a cohort sampled during active COVID-19.

The J gene is TRBJ2-5, the V gene TRBV12-2; the D call TRBD2 from the table was never checked on the DNA. TRBV12-2 is annotated as a pseudogene. The CDR3 contains 16 residues. The CDR3 protein is CASRFRTSGSGETQYF. CDR3 nucleotide sequence: TGTGCAAGTCGCTTCCGGACTAGCGGGAGCGGAGAGACCCAGTACTTC.

The chain links TRBV20-1 to TRBJ2-7; possibly TRBD1 for D (5 bases). CDR3 length: 12 residues. V lost 3 bases and J lost 4, with 10 bases in between. Germline V lookup: CDR1 DFQATT, CDR2 SNEGSKA (reference sequence). Written as DNA, the CDR3 is TGCAGTGCTAGTAGGGGTTCTTACGAGCAGTACTTC. It translates to CSASRGSYEQYF.

In its sample, this clone was seen once. The gene calls are TRBV29-1 and TRBJ1-1, with D possibly TRBD1 on 5 matching bases. Trimming took off 3 bases at V and 6 bases at J, with 23 bases between the two ends. CDR1 and CDR2 from the germline V gene are SQVTM and ANQGSEA. This CDR3 is 16 amino acids long. CDR3: CSVEFLRGGGRSEAFF. The CDR3 DNA reads as TGCAGCGTTGAGTTTTTACGGGGCGGGGGAAGGTCTGAAGCTTTCTTT.

The rearrangement links TRBV6-6 to TRBJ1-1; D is possibly TRBD1 (6 bases). Germline values: CDR1 MNHNY, CDR2 SVGAGI (reference sequence). The V gene lost 7 bases and the J gene lost 0 bases, with 15 bases spanning the gap. The CDR3 spans 15 residues. CDR3 region: CASTTMGAMNTEAFF. In nucleotides, the CDR3 is TGTGCCAGCACCACTATGGGGGCGATGAACACTGAAGCTTTCTTT.

This chain uses TRBV6-6 with TRBJ2-7; 8 bases align to TRBD2. The junction had 9 bases not matched to a gene; V was cut back by 7 bases and J by 7 bases. From germline, CDR1 is MNHNY and CDR2 SVGAGI (reference sequence). This CDR3 comprises 13 residues. CDR3 nucleotide sequence: TGTGCCAGCACCGGGACTAGTGTAAGAGAGCAGTACTTC. It is translated as CASTGTSVREQYF.

The chain couples TRBV7-2 to TRBJ2-7, with 7 bases fitting TRBD2. The CDR3 contains 13 residues. V was clipped by 3 bases and J by 7 bases; unmatched bases: 6. CDR1 is SGHTA, CDR2 FQGNSA, per germline. The DNA of the CDR3 is TGTGCCAGCAGCTTGGCGGGAGCCAGGGAGCAGTACTTC. This encodes CASSLAGAREQYF.

CDR3 DNA sequence: TGTGCCAGTAGTATTACTAGCGGCCTCTACAATGAGCAGTTCTTC. Translated, it gives CASSITSGLYNEQFF. This sequence joins TRBV19 and TRBJ2-1; TRBD2 aligns across 8 bases. V was clipped by 3 bases and J by 3 bases; unmatched bases: 4. The CDR3 covers 15 residues. CDR1 and CDR2 (germline): LNHDA, SQIVND (reference sequence). Supplemented by reference TRBV19 and TRBJ2-1, the full variable domain reads DGGITQSPKYLFRKEGQNVTLSCEQNLNHDAMYWYRQDPGQGLRLIYYSQIVNDFQKGDIAEGYSVSREKKESFPLTVTSAQKNPTAFYLCASSITSGLYNEQFFGPGTRLTVL.

A single count supports this clone. The genes are TRBV24-1 and TRBJ2-2; 11 positions match TRBD1. The CDR3 is made up of 17 amino acids. Germline trimming cut 4 bases from V and 5 bases from J; bases unmatched to any gene: 8. Germline V gene data show CDR1 as KGHDR and CDR2 as SFDVKD. The CDR3 nucleotides are TGTGCCACCAGTGACCACGGACAGGGGGCGCATACCGGGGAGCTGTTTTTT. Amino acids: CATSDHGQGAHTGELFF.

This clone appeared once. J is TRBJ2-6 and V is TRBV5-5, with no clear D. The V gene lost 2 bases and the J gene lost 5 bases, with 11 bases spanning the gap. The germline CDR1 and CDR2 sequences are SGHKS and YYEKEE (reference sequence). The CDR3 is made up of 15 amino acids. Here the CDR3 reads CASSFYGVRANVLTF. Here the CDR3 DNA reads TGTGCCAGCAGCTTCTACGGAGTACGGGCCAACGTCCTGACTTTC.

The chain has TRBV30 and TRBJ2-1; a weak D match, TRBD1 (6 bases). The ends were cut back, 0 bases at V and 10 bases at J, with 10 bases in the middle. The germline V gene has CDR1 GTSNPN and CDR2 SVGIG (reference sequence). The CDR3 consists of 12 residues. The CDR3 here is CAWSVQGGEQFF. CDR3 coding DNA: TGTGCCTGGAGTGTACAGGGCGGCGAGCAGTTCTTC.

The chain has TRBV5-6 and TRBJ2-1; TRBD2 matches 9 bases. The V and J ends lost 4 bases and 9 bases, in that order; junction bases with no gene match: 5. This CDR3 has 13 amino acids. In germline, CDR1 is SGHDT, CDR2 YYEEEE. The CDR3 loop reads CASSPGLATEQFF. CDR3 DNA: TGTGCCAGCAGCCCCGGACTAGCGACTGAGCAGTTCTTC.

This chain uses TRBV6-5 with TRBJ2-7; possibly TRBD2 for D (5 bases). The CDR3 sequence is 13 residues long. The V end was cut by 6 bases, the J end by 5 bases, with 14 bases between. Germline CDR1 MNHEY, CDR2 SVGAGI. CDR3 DNA sequence: TGTGCCAGCAGCTTCTTGAGGGCAAACGAGCAGTACTTC. This encodes CASSFLRANEQYF.

The chain is built from TRBV4-1 and TRBJ2-5; possibly TRBD2 for D (6 bases). V shed 0 bases and J shed 4 bases, with 12 bases lying between them. The germline gives CDR1 MGHRA, CDR2 YSYEKL. There are 15 residues in the CDR3. Here the CDR3 reads CASSQDFQAGETQYF. The DNA of the CDR3 is TGCGCCAGCAGCCAAGATTTTCAAGCGGGAGAGACCCAGTACTTC.

The chain links TRBV7-8 to TRBJ1-4, with 7 bases lining up with TRBD1. The CDR3 has 14 amino acids. Germline V gene data show CDR1 as SGHVS and CDR2 as FQNEAQ. V was pared by 2 bases and J by 7 bases, with 4 bases of the junction left unmatched. The CDR3 nucleotides are TGTGCCAGCAGCTTATACAGGGGAGGTGAAAAACTGTTTTTT. Amino acid sequence: CASSLYRGGEKLFF. The full variable domain, rest sourced from reference TRBV7-8 and TRBJ1-4, is GAGVSQSPRYKVAKRGQDVALRCDPISGHVSLFWYQQALGQGPEFLTYFQNEAQLDKSGLPSDRFFAERPEGSVSTLKIQRTQQEDSAVYLCASSLYRGGEKLFFGSGTQLSVL.

The J gene is TRBJ2-1, the V gene TRBV6-2 or TRBV6-3; 10 bases agree with TRBD2. After removal of 8 bases from V and 6 bases from J, the junction contained 13 bases not matched to a gene. This CDR3 spans 16 amino acids. Germline loops: CDR1 MNHEY, CDR2 SVGEGT. The CDR3 sequence is CASRRPLAGVSNEQFF. Here the CDR3 DNA reads TGTGCCAGCCGCCGCCCCCTAGCGGGAGTTTCCAATGAGCAGTTCTTC.

The V call is TRBV12-5, the J call TRBJ2-1, with 13 positions matching TRBD2. Germline V gene lookup returns CDR1 LGHNT and CDR2 FRNRAP. The trim removed 1 base at V and 8 bases at J, leaving 2 bases unmatched. The CDR3 has 15 residues. This chain's CDR3 is CASGLETSGRDEQFF. Here the CDR3 DNA reads TGTGCTAGTGGTTTGGAAACTAGCGGGAGGGATGAGCAGTTCTTC.

This clone occurred many times. The chain has TRBV30 and TRBJ1-2; possible D gene TRBD1, 5 bases. Germline CDR1 is GTSNPN and CDR2 is SVGIG (reference sequence). V was shortened by 0 bases and J by 5 bases, with 13 bases between the two germline ends. The length of the CDR3 is 14 residues. The chain's CDR3 is CAWSVVRRDYGYTF. The CDR3 DNA reads TGTGCCTGGAGTGTGGTCCGCAGGGATTATGGCTACACCTTC.

The gene calls are TRBV15 and TRBJ1-2, with 9 positions matching TRBD1. The CDR3 has 15 amino acids. Germline values: CDR1 LNHNV, CDR2 YYDKDF (reference sequence). V shed 3 bases and J 4 bases; nucleotides not matched to a gene: 6. Here the CDR3 DNA reads TGTGCCACCAGCAGGCCGGGACAGGGCTTCTATGGCTACACCTTC. This codes for CATSRPGQGFYGYTF.

The rearrangement uses TRBV7-8 and TRBJ2-1; 14 nucleotides line up with TRBD2. Trimming at V came to 6 bases and at J to 9 bases, leaving 7 bases not matched to a gene. In germline, CDR1 is SGHVS, CDR2 FQNEAQ. CDR3 length: 15 amino acids. CDR3 in amino acids: CASSMGLAGAFEQFF. In DNA, the CDR3 is TGTGCCAGCAGTATGGGACTAGCGGGAGCGTTTGAGCAGTTCTTC.

The chain has TRBV3-1 (or the pseudogene TRBV3-2) and TRBJ1-1; D not certain. The CDR3 totals 13 residues. V was pared by 0 bases and J by 6 bases, with 8 bases between. Germline CDR1 and CDR2: LGHDT and YNNKEL (reference sequence). The CDR3 protein is CASSQEGGAEAFF. CDR3 coding DNA: TGTGCCAGCAGCCAAGAGGGCGGGGCTGAAGCTTTCTTT.

V is TRBV27 and J is TRBJ1-1; weak D call: TRBD1 (6 bases). V lost 6 bases and J lost 4, with 12 bases in between. Germline V CDR1 and CDR2: MNHEY, SMNVEV (reference sequence). This CDR3 has 13 residues. The CDR3 spells CASRSTGPTEAFF. CDR3 coding DNA: TGTGCCAGCAGGTCTACAGGGCCCACTGAAGCTTTCTTT.

Of note for this clone: The germline gene is not matched at one end of the junction; a read error may be the cause. The J gene is TRBJ2-1, the V gene TRBV13, with D uncertain. Germline CDR1 and CDR2: PRHDT and FYEKMQ (reference sequence). The length of the CDR3 is 12 residues. CDR3: CASSLTYSEQFF. In DNA form, the CDR3 reads TGTGCCAGCAGCCTTACCTACAGTGAGCAGTTCTTC.

In its sample, this clone was seen a few times. The chain has TRBV6-6 and TRBJ1-5; D gene uncertain. Trimming took 6 bases from V and 5 from J, leaving 8 bases between them. The CDR3 extends over 12 amino acids. Per germline, CDR1 MNHNY and CDR2 SVGAGI (reference sequence). Here the CDR3 DNA reads TGTGCCAGCAGGGCCTTCGATCAGCCCCAGCATTTT. It yields the protein CASRAFDQPQHF.

CDR3 nucleotide sequence: TGTGCCACCAGTGACAAGGGACAGGCCTATGGCTACACCTTC. This encodes CATSDKGQAYGYTF. This rearrangement joins TRBV24-1 to TRBJ1-2; 8 bases fit TRBD1. This CDR3 region has 14 residues. V gave up 4 bases and J gave up 4 bases; unmatched junction bases: 4. Per germline, CDR1 KGHDR and CDR2 SFDVKD.

This clone was observed a few times. The sample holds other DNA sequences that translate to the same CDR3. The gene calls are TRBV24-1 and TRBJ2-2; 8 bases are a match to TRBD1. CDR1 and CDR2 from the germline V gene are KGHDR and SFDVKD. J lost 5 bases, V lost 4 bases, and 5 bases had no gene match. This CDR3 has 15 amino acids. The CDR3 bases are TGTGCCACCAGTGACCCCAGGGGGCGTACCGGGGAGCTGTTTTTT. Translated: CATSDPRGRTGELFF.

The chain is built from TRBV30 and TRBJ1-1; perhaps TRBD1 as D (5 bases). The CDR3 length is 12 residues. Looked up from germline, CDR1 is GTSNPN and CDR2 is SVGIG (reference sequence). V was trimmed by 0 bases and J by 6 bases, leaving 8 bases between them. As DNA, the CDR3 is TGTGCCTGGAGTGTTCAGGGCTCTGAAGCTTTCTTT. Translated: CAWSVQGSEAFF.